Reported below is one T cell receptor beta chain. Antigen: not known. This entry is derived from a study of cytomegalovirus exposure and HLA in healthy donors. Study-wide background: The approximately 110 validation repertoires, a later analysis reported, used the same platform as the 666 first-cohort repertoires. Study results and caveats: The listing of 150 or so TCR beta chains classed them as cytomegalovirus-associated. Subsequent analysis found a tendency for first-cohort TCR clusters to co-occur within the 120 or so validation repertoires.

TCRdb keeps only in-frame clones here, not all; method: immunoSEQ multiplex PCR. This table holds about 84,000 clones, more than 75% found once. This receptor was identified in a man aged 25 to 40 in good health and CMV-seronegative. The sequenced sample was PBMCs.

The CDR3 reads CASSSTSSYEQYF. Here the CDR3 DNA reads TGTGCCAGCAGCTCCACAAGCTCCTACGAGCAGTACTTC. V is TRBV7-6 and J is TRBJ2-7; no definite D call. Germline CDR1 and CDR2: SGHVS and FNYEAQ. The CDR3 covers 13 residues. V lost 4 bases and J lost 0, with 7 bases in between.